Sequencing of this T cell receptor (beta chain) was carried out in a study of CD8+CD57+ T cells in acquired aplastic anemia. Sequencing involved patients with CD8+CD57+ cell expansion previously shown by flow cytometry. Receipt of therapy had not occurred in any patient by the time of blood sampling. This clonotype was counted many times. CDR3 and TCR beta VDJ profiling relied on a genomic DNA template. MiXCR was run by TCRdb on the reads, yielding one entry per CDR3 protein. The sample records roughly 260,000 distinct CDR3 sequences, around 45% being singletons. V lost 7 bases, J lost 1 base, and 2 bases stayed unmatched. This CDR3 has 13 amino acids. CDR1 SQVTM and CDR2 ANQGSEA come from the germline V gene.

The receptor was derived from a human donor with aplastic anemia. The genes are TRBV29-1 and TRBJ2-2; 8 bases agree with TRBD1. Sequencing input: sorted CD4+, CD8+, or CD8+CD57+ T cells (not recorded which) from PBMCs. The CDR3 spells CSAGTGNTGELFF. The CDR3 DNA reads TGCAGCGCCGGGACAGGGAACACCGGGGAGCTGTTTTTT.